This T cell receptor (beta chain) was sequenced during a study of CD8 T cells in ankylosing spondylitis. Quantitative 5'-RACE was performed with molecular barcodes, and it yielded the TCR beta libraries. TCRdb independently ran MiXCR on the 5' RACE reads; one entry per CDR3 protein. The sample gives about 700,000 distinct CDR3 sequences, over 15% of which show up once; around 19% is in the top ten. Details on this clonotype: Its antigen is currently unknown. One end of the junction varies from germline; a read error may be responsible.

CDR3 length: 11 amino acids. Germline CDR1 and CDR2: GTSNPN and SVGIG (reference sequence). Study-level results: Ankylosing spondylitis blood appeared to carry a characteristic TCR beta motif of fewer than 10 highly homologous variants. Disease-linked clones proved CD8+ and comparatively uncommon in peripheral blood. Previous work reported some of these motif variants in the synovial fluid and blood of reactive arthritis. Clones linked to disease were reported to show significant enrichment in matched ankylosing spondylitis synovial fluid.

Sequencing used blood, either unsorted or a sorted T cell fraction (not recorded which). The rearrangement uses TRBV30 and TRBJ2-5; D not resolved. The source is a male donor with ankylosing spondylitis. CDR3: CAWSVRETQYF. CDR3 coding DNA: TGTGCCTGGAGTGTACGAGAGACACAGTACTTC. Variable domain in full (rest from reference TRBV30 and TRBJ2-5): SQTIHQWPATLVQPVGSPLSLECTVEGTSNPNLYWYRQAAGRGLQLLFYSVGIGQISSEVPQNLSASRPQDRQFILSSKKLLLSDSGFYLCAWSVRETQYFGPGTRLLVL.